This T cell receptor (beta chain) was identified during a study of blood T cell repertoires in COVID-19. TCRdb keeps only in-frame clones here, not all; method: immunoSEQ multiplex PCR. The profile shows 120,000 or so clones, around 77% of them singletons. This clone appeared a single time. The V and J ends lost 2 bases and 3 bases, in that order; junction bases with no gene match: 7. The CDR3 is 17 amino acids. Germline V gives CDR1 SGHTS, CDR2 YDEGEE. Sequencing used peripheral blood. This TCR came from a human donor in a cohort sampled during active COVID-19. The rearrangement joins TRBV5-8 to TRBJ1-5; 11 bases fit TRBD1. The chain's CDR3 is CASSLWTGGEDNQPQHF. The CDR3 DNA sequence: TGTGCCAGCAGCTTATGGACAGGGGGCGAGGACAATCAGCCCCAGCATTTT.